The T cell receptor beta chain under discussion was sequenced for a study of T cells in Graves' hyperthyroidism and ophthalmopathy. Broader study findings: Clonotypes that were expanded in thyroid above 0.001 mostly appeared in blood too. Separating ophthalmopathy from stable hyperthyroidism was achieved by a 13 V-J model.

There are many counts of this clonotype. Its antigen remains unidentified. Trimming cost V 1 base and J 4 bases, with 12 bases left between them. Germline V gene sequence: CDR1 SQVTM, CDR2 ANQGSEA. The CDR3 has 14 amino acids. Fresh peripheral blood, 7.5 to 10 ml, was the source of the PBMCs. Regions amplified from RNA transcripts were the TCR beta CDR3 regions. A first-round RT-PCR of the TCR CDR3 used the HTBI primer set. TCRdb re-analysed the multiplex PCR reads in MiXCR, keeping a single row per CDR3 protein. This table holds a few hundred thousand distinct CDR3 sequences, 14% found once. The rearrangement uses TRBV29-1 and TRBJ2-3; D may match TRBD1 or TRBD2 (6 bases each). The TCR sequence derives from a woman in her twenties or thirties with Graves' ophthalmopathy. The sample was blood. CDR3: CSVEGWGASDTQYF. The CDR3 DNA sequence: TGCAGCGTTGAAGGGTGGGGGGCTTCAGATACGCAGTATTTT.